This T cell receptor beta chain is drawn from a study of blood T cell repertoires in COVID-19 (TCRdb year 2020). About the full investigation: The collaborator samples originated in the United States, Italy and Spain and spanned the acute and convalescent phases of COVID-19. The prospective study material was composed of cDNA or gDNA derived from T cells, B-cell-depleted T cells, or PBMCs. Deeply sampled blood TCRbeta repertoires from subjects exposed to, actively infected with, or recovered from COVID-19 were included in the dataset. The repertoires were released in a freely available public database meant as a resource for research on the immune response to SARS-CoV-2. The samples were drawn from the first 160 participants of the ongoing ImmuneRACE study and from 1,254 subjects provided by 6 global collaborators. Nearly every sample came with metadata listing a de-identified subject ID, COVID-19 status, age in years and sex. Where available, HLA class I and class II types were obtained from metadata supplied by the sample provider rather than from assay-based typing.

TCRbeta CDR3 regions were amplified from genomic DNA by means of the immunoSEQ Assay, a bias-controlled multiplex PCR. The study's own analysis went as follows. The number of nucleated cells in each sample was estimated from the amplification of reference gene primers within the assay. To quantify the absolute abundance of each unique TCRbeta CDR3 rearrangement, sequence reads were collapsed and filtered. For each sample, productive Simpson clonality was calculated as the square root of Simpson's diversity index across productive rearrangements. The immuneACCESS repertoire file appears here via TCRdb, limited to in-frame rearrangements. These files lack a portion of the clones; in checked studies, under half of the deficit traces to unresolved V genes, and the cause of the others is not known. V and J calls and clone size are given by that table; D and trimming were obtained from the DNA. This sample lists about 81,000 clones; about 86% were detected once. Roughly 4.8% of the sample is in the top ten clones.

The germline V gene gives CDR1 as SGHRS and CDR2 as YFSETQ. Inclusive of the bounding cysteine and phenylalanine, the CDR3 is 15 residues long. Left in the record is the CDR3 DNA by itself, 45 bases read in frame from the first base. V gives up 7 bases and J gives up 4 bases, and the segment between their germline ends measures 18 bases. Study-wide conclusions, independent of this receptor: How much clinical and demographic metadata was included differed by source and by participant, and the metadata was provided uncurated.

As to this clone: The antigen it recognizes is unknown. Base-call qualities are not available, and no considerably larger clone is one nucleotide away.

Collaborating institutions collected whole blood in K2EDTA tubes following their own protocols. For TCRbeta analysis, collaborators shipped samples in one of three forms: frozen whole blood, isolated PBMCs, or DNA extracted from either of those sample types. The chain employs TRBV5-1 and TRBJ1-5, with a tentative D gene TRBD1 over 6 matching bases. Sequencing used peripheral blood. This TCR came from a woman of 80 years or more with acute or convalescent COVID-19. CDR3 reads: CASRAQTGLNQPQHF. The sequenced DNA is TGCGCCAGCCGGGCCCAGACAGGCCTAAATCAGCCCCAGCATTTT.